Listed here is a single T cell receptor beta chain. Its specificity is unknown. The CDR3 sequence is 13 residues long. Germline V gene sequence: CDR1 KGHSH, CDR2 LQKENI. Losses at the gene ends were 3 bases for V and 7 bases for J; bases not matched to a gene: 5. Clones were read by immunoSEQ multiplex PCR, and TCRdb kept only the in-frame ones, dropping some. The data hold 250,000 to 300,000 clones, with almost 95% observed a single time. This specimen belongs to a study of T cell responses to AZD1222 COVID-19 vaccine. General study points: Sampling captured repertoires only after the peak T cell response. There were vaccine-associated CD4 TCRs across spike, dominant at 160-218 and 743-854. Of spike-specific TCRs, nearly half reportedly target regions left unmutated in variants.

This receptor was taken from an adult who received the AZD1222 COVID-19 vaccine. Sequenced material: peripheral blood, taken 28 days after the second AZD1222 dose. This chain connects TRBV18 to TRBJ2-7; TRBD1 agrees at 8 bases. This chain's CDR3 is CASSPETGVEQYF. The CDR3 region has the DNA TGTGCCAGCTCACCCGAGACAGGGGTTGAGCAGTACTTC.